Following are 18 T cell receptor beta chains from one sample sequenced in a study of shared clonotypes between healthy human individuals. TCRdb keeps only in-frame clones here, not all; method: immunoSEQ multiplex PCR. The table lists under 1,900,000 clones, just under 99% of them singletons. The sequenced sample was naive CD4+ T cells sorted from blood. Subset noted: CD45RA+ positively selected. These TCRs come from a man aged 25-40 years in good health.

A single count supports this clone. The rearrangement uses TRBV7-8 and TRBJ2-5; D uncertain. Germline loops: CDR1 SGHVS, CDR2 FQNEAQ. Trimming stripped 5 bases from V and 3 bases from J, with 13 bases between. The CDR3 is 14 residues long. CDR3 protein: CASSLLGIKETQYF. The CDR3 DNA follows: TGTGCCAGCAGCCTGTTAGGGATCAAAGAGACCCAGTACTTC. Full variable domain (rest looked up from reference TRBV7-8 and TRBJ2-5): GAGVSQSPRYKVAKRGQDVALRCDPISGHVSLFWYQQALGQGPEFLTYFQNEAQLDKSGLPSDRFFAERPEGSVSTLKIQRTQQEDSAVYLCASSLLGIKETQYFGPGTRLLVL.

The chain couples TRBV27 to TRBJ1-2; maybe TRBD1 (6 bases). This CDR3 has 16 amino acids. The V gene's germline CDR1 is MNHEY and CDR2 SMNVEV (reference sequence). V was shortened by 0 bases and J by 4 bases, with 15 bases between the two germline ends. CDR3 in DNA: TGTGCCAGCAGTTTATCGGGAGCACAGGGCCCCTATGGCTACACCTTC. As protein: CASSLSGAQGPYGYTF.

A note on this clone: The same CDR3 also results from other DNA sequences found in this sample. The V and J genes are TRBV18 and TRBJ2-7, with 10 nucleotides matching TRBD1. This CDR3 region has 13 residues. J gave up 3 bases and V 6 bases, and 2 bases lay outside the gene matches. Germline CDR1 and CDR2: KGHSH and LQKENI. The CDR3 DNA follows: TGTGCCAGCTCCGGGACAGGGGTCTACGAGCAGTACTTC. Translating gives CASSGTGVYEQYF.

The chain has TRBV19 and TRBJ2-7; TRBD2 is a possible D gene (6 bases). Between the trimmed V and J ends, which lost 5 bases and 0 bases, there was a span of 14 bases. CDR1 is LNHDA and CDR2 is SQIVND in the germline V gene (reference sequence). The CDR3 has 15 residues. The CDR3 region is CASSRTGLNSYEQYF. CDR3 nucleotides: TGTGCCAGTAGTCGAACGGGACTGAACTCCTACGAGCAGTACTTC.

The J gene is TRBJ2-1, the V gene TRBV28, with 9 bases matching TRBD2. Germline loops: CDR1 MDHEN, CDR2 SYDVKM. V was clipped by 5 bases and J by 6 bases; unmatched bases: 8. This CDR3 has 15 amino acids. In DNA form, the CDR3 reads TGTGCCAGCAGTCCCCGGCTAGCGGGATTCAATGAGCAGTTCTTC. Translated, it gives CASSPRLAGFNEQFF.

The chain is built from TRBV7-6 and TRBJ2-4, with 8 bases identical to TRBD2. Unmatched junction bases numbered 18, after V lost 8 bases and J lost 9 bases. CDR3 length equals 16 residues. Germline loops: CDR1 SGHVS, CDR2 FNYEAQ. CDR3 sequence reads: CASPGASGPNHPIQYF. The CDR3 region has the DNA TGTGCCAGCCCCGGGGCTAGCGGGCCTAACCATCCCATTCAGTACTTC.

The gene calls are TRBV21-1 and TRBJ2-7; the table's TRBD1 call for D was not verified on the DNA. TRBV21-1 is described as a pseudogene. The CDR3 runs to 14 residues. The CDR3 DNA sequence: TGTGCCCCCCACCGGGGACAGGGCCGTTGCGAGCAGTACTTC. Protein sequence: CAPHRGQGRCEQYF.

CDR3 protein: CASSYPNVETQYF. CDR3 DNA sequence: TGTGCCAGCAGTTATCCTAACGTGGAGACCCAGTACTTC. The chain employs TRBV6-5 and TRBJ2-5; no firm D call. The V gene lost 3 bases and the J gene lost 5 bases, with 10 bases spanning the gap. This CDR3 comprises 13 residues. The V gene's germline CDR1 is MNHEY and CDR2 SVGAGI.

V and J are TRBV5-1 and TRBJ2-3; 11 positions agree with TRBD2. CDR1 is SGHRS and CDR2 is YFSETQ in the germline V gene. There are 16 residues in the CDR3. J gave up 2 bases and V 0 bases, and 2 bases lay outside the gene matches. The CDR3 spells CASSLGGLAVTDTQYF. As DNA, the CDR3 is TGCGCCAGCAGCTTGGGGGGACTAGCGGTCACAGATACGCAGTATTTT. The full variable domain, in which reference TRBV5-1 and TRBJ2-3 provide the parts outside the CDR3, is KAGVTQTPRYLIKTRGQQVTLSCSPISGHRSVSWYQQTPGQGLQFLFEYFSETQRNKGNFPGRFSGRQFSNSRSEMNVSTLELGDSALYLCASSLGGLAVTDTQYFGPGTRLTVL.

The chain combines TRBV2 with TRBJ1-4, with 8 bases fitting TRBD1. CDR1 is SNHLY and CDR2 is FYNNEI in the germline V gene. With V trimmed by 7 bases and J by 0 bases, 4 bases remained unmatched. The CDR3 sequence is 15 residues long. CDR3 DNA sequence: TGTGCCAGCAAGGACAGGGCGGCAACTAATGAAAAACTGTTTTTT. Protein: CASKDRAATNEKLFF.

V gene TRBV28 combines with J gene TRBJ1-2, with D maybe TRBD1 (5 bases). The germline CDR1 and CDR2 sequences are MDHEN and SYDVKM. The CDR3 extends over 12 amino acids. The ends were cut back, 8 bases at V and 3 bases at J, with 10 bases in the middle. The CDR3 DNA is TGTGCCAGCTACGGGACTGACTATGGCTACACCTTC. Protein: CASYGTDYGYTF.

The chain is built from TRBV19 and TRBJ2-1, with D perhaps being TRBD1 or TRBD2 (5 bases each). The CDR3 runs 15 residues. With 3 bases removed from V and 7 bases from J, the gap between germline ends came to 16 bases. The germline V gene has CDR1 LNHDA and CDR2 SQIVND (reference sequence). The CDR3 DNA reads as TGTGCCAGTAGTATGGGTTGGGAGTCAGGGAATGAGCAGTTCTTC. The encoded protein is CASSMGWESGNEQFF. Drawing the rest from reference TRBV19 and TRBJ2-1, the complete variable domain is DGGITQSPKYLFRKEGQNVTLSCEQNLNHDAMYWYRQDPGQGLRLIYYSQIVNDFQKGDIAEGYSVSREKKESFPLTVTSAQKNPTAFYLCASSMGWESGNEQFFGPGTRLTVL.

J is TRBJ2-3 and V is TRBV9; D not resolved. The CDR3 is 15 amino acids. Germline V lookup: CDR1 SGDLS, CDR2 YYNGEE. V was shortened by 0 bases and J by 6 bases, with 14 bases between the two germline ends. CDR3: CASSVGPLGRDTQYF. The CDR3 region has the DNA TGTGCCAGCAGCGTAGGCCCTCTGGGTCGGGATACGCAGTATTTT.

The rearrangement links TRBV5-6 to TRBJ2-7; tentatively, D is TRBD1 or TRBD2 (5 bases each). The V end was cut by 3 bases, the J end by 3 bases, with 13 bases between. The CDR3 loop spans 14 amino acids. Germline assignment: CDR1 SGHDT and CDR2 YYEEEE. This CDR3 reads CASSYGTGIYEQYF. The CDR3 region has the DNA TGTGCCAGCAGCTATGGGACCGGGATCTACGAGCAGTACTTC.

The chain uses TRBV11-3 and TRBJ2-7, with 13 bases matching TRBD2. The CDR3 length is 15 residues. CDR1 SGHNT and CDR2 YENEEA come from the germline V gene. J lost 6 bases, V lost 3 bases, and 5 bases had no gene match. The CDR3 loop is CASSFTSGRAGEQYF. The CDR3 nucleotides read TGTGCCAGCAGCTTTACTAGCGGGAGGGCCGGCGAGCAGTACTTC.

The chain has TRBV11-2 and TRBJ2-1, with 11 bases fitting TRBD2. Germline V CDR1 and CDR2: SGHAT, FQNNGV. This CDR3 spans 15 amino acids. V shed 6 bases and J 4 bases; nucleotides not matched to a gene: 5. DNA for the CDR3: TGTGCCAGCAGTTACGGGACTAGCGGATACAATGAGCAGTTCTTC. Protein: CASSYGTSGYNEQFF.

The chain links TRBV5-1 to TRBJ1-4, with 8 bases that match TRBD1. The CDR3 consists of 16 residues. J lost 4 bases, V lost 4 bases, and 9 bases had no gene match. CDR1 is SGHRS and CDR2 is YFSETQ in the germline V gene. The CDR3 coding sequence is TGCGCCAGCAGCCAGAAATACAGGGGGATTAATGAAAAACTGTTTTTT. This sequence encodes CASSQKYRGINEKLFF.

In regard to this clone: Other DNA sequences in the same sample also yield this CDR3. The rearrangement links TRBV7-9 to TRBJ1-2, with D possibly TRBD1 on 6 matching bases. Germline V gives CDR1 SEHNR, CDR2 FQNEAQ (reference sequence). CDR3 size: 16 residues. V shed 2 bases and J shed 6 bases, with 19 bases lying between them. The CDR3 DNA is TGTGCCAGCAGCTTATTGGGGGGGCGTTCGGGCCATGGCTACACCTTC. This sequence encodes CASSLLGGRSGHGYTF.